This is a list of T cell receptor beta chains from one sample in a study of shared clonotypes between healthy human individuals. This table comes from immunoSEQ multiplex PCR, and its TCRdb copy is limited to in-frame clones, with some not included. Among approximately 1.1 million clones listed, around 78% were seen once. The sample comprised memory CD4+ T cells from PBMCs. These TCRs come from a man aged 18 to 30 in good health. Some clones in this sample may be carry-over from other donors' samples. Each CDR3 is given with its conserved first and last residue. A D gene is named only where the DNA matches it firmly. Some rows have no size entry. The others give once, few or many, or a class for an expanded clone.

abundance,len,d_gene,v_gene,j_gene,CDR3aa,CDR3nt
-,16,-,TRBV7-8,TRBJ1-1,CASSLVGQAMNTEAFF,TGTGCCAGCAGCTTAGTTGGGCAGGCGATGAACACTGAAGCTTTCTTT
-,16,TRBD2,TRBV7-3,TRBJ2-2,CASSLGTSGSGGELFF,TGTGCCAGCAGCTTGGGGACTAGCGGGAGTGGCGGGGAGCTGTTTTTT
-,15,TRBD1,TRBV6-6,TRBJ2-1,CASSYTGTGYNEQFF,TGTGCCAGCAGTTACACCGGGACAGGGTACAATGAGCAGTTCTTC
few,10,-,TRBV29-1,TRBJ1-1,CSGLITEAFF,TGCAGCGGGTTAATAACTGAAGCTTTCTTT
-,18,TRBD1,TRBV15,TRBJ1-2,CATSRDWGTGGFAYGYTF,TGTGCCACCAGCAGAGATTGGGGGACAGGGGGCTTCGCCTATGGCTACACCTTC
-,13,-,TRBV28,TRBJ2-7,CATLRNTAGRQYF,TGTGCCACCCTCCGTAATACGGCAGGAAGGCAGTACTTC
-,15,TRBD2,TRBV30,TRBJ2-7,CAYSGPSGSKYEQYF,TGTGCCTACTCGGGCCCTAGCGGGAGTAAGTACGAGCAGTACTTC
-,16,-,TRBV7-3,TRBJ2-3,CASSLIGRGPTDTQYF,TGTGCCAGCAGCTTGATAGGGCGGGGCCCCACAGATACGCAGTATTTT
-,16,-,TRBV28,TRBJ1-2,CASSEGGQRGDYGYTF,TGTGCCAGCAGCGAGGGTGGTCAGCGGGGTGACTATGGCTACACCTTC
-,14,-,TRBV11-1,TRBJ2-3,CASSFGGRTDTQYF,TGTGCCAGCAGCTTTGGCGGTCGCACAGATACGCAGTATTTT
-,9,-,TRBV6-6,TRBJ1-1,CASSPEAFF,TGTGCCAGCAGCCCTGAAGCTTTCTTT